This T cell receptor beta chain came from a study of human T cells and chemical hapten exposure. About the research overall: Mainly, slight library volume differences in the pool made TCR yields vary. General study findings and limits: Unchanged with DPC sensitization were TCRs above 1 in 1000 frequency.

The table lists this clonotype with many counts. Its antigen is undetermined. V lost 4 bases to trimming and J lost 0 bases, with 4 bases between them. Germline V gives CDR1 KGHDR, CDR2 SFDVKD. CDR3 length: 13 residues. Specified time point: healthy volunteer bleed at 6 weeks. Whole blood that had not been fractionated was the source of extracted total RNA. In the source study's methods: Counts of TCRs in each sample centred on a median of roughly 89,000 and extended from about 20,000 to 690,000. TCRdb recomputed calls from the RACE reads with MiXCR, one row per CDR3 protein. TCRdb assigned the V and J calls; the authors' analysis was not used. The table records about 77,000 distinct CDR3 sequences, 7% to 9.5% of them present only once.

The TCR sequence derives from a female donor in good health. Some clones in this sample may be carry-over from other donors' samples. The specimen was whole blood. The chain is built from TRBV24-1 and TRBJ2-3, with D hard to call. The CDR3 loop reads CATSDPSTDTQYF. DNA for the CDR3: TGTGCCACCAGTGACCCCAGCACAGATACGCAGTATTTT.